These 25 T cell receptor beta chains were all obtained from the same sample, sequenced in a study of graft-versus-host responses after intestinal transplantation. Repertoires were generated with immunoSEQ multiplex PCR, while TCRdb's copy carries only in-frame clones and drops some. The sample comprises 6,500 to 9,000 clones, 85% to 95% of which are singletons, and around 2.3% rests with the top ten. This sample comprised PBMCs, obtained 11 days after intestinal transplantation. Every receptor here comes from a human patient who received an intestinal transplant, so some T cells may come from the graft donor.

This clone occurred once. V and J are TRBV27 and TRBJ2-4, with TRBD2 as a possible D gene (6 bases). CDR3 size: 16 residues. V was cut by 1 base and J by 9 bases, with 19 bases left in between. Germline V lookup: CDR1 MNHEY, CDR2 SMNVEV (reference sequence). This chain's CDR3 is CASSLFGGDGGSIQYF. The CDR3 DNA sequence: TGTGCCAGCAGTTTATTCGGGGGTGATGGGGGATCCATTCAGTACTTC.

The CDR3 coding sequence is TGTGCCAGCAGCTCGCAGGGGGCGGTCTACGAGCAGTACTTC. Encoded protein: CASSSQGAVYEQYF. V is TRBV5-4 and J is TRBJ2-7, with 8 bases matching TRBD1. There are 14 residues in the CDR3. The J segment lost 3 bases and the V segment lost 3 bases, leaving 5 bases of the junction unmatched. The germline CDR1 and CDR2 sequences are SGHNT and YYREEE (reference sequence).

This chain uses TRBV19 with TRBJ2-4; D might be TRBD1 (6 bases). The V end was cut by 5 bases, the J end by 6 bases, with 14 bases between. The length of the CDR3 is 14 residues. Germline assignment: CDR1 LNHDA and CDR2 SQIVND (reference sequence). Here the CDR3 reads CASSVTGIVNIQYF. As DNA, the CDR3 is TGTGCCAGTAGTGTAACAGGGATTGTAAACATTCAGTACTTC.

The J gene is TRBJ2-1, the V gene TRBV27; 9 positions match TRBD2. The length of the CDR3 is 17 residues. CDR1 is MNHEY and CDR2 is SMNVEV in the germline V gene (reference sequence). V gave up 0 bases and J gave up 3 bases; unmatched junction bases: 6. CDR3 DNA: TGTGCCAGCAGTTTATCTGGGACTAGCTTGGGCTACAATGAGCAGTTCTTC. It is translated as CASSLSGTSLGYNEQFF.

The rearrangement links TRBV5-5 to TRBJ1-2; no clear D gene. Germline V gene sequence: CDR1 SGHKS, CDR2 YYEKEE (reference sequence). Deletions cut 0 bases from V and 7 bases from J, with 16 bases between. CDR3 size: 15 residues. The CDR3 coding sequence is TGTGCCAGCAGCTTGGGGCCCTCGGTAGACTCTGGCTACACCTTC. This translates into CASSLGPSVDSGYTF.

This clone was observed a single time. The gene calls are TRBV28 and TRBJ2-1; perhaps TRBD2 as D (6 bases). The ends were cut back, 5 bases at V and 1 base at J, with 12 bases in the middle. This CDR3 spans 15 amino acids. The germline gives CDR1 MDHEN, CDR2 SYDVKM. DNA for the CDR3: TGTGCCAGCAGTACCCCGGGGGTGTCCTACAATGAGCAGTTCTTC. It translates to CASSTPGVSYNEQFF.

This chain joins TRBV7-9 and TRBJ2-3; D is perhaps TRBD2 (6 bases). CDR1 is SEHNR and CDR2 is FQNEAQ in the germline V gene (reference sequence). V was trimmed by 5 bases and J by 2 bases, leaving 11 bases between them. CDR3 length: 14 amino acids. The CDR3 sequence: CASSRDFPTDTQYF. CDR3 nucleotides: TGTGCCAGCAGCCGGGACTTTCCCACAGATACGCAGTATTTT. The entire variable domain, with the rest obtained from reference TRBV7-9 and TRBJ2-3, is as follows: DTGVSQNPRHKITKRGQNVTFRCDPISEHNRLYWYRQTLGQGPEFLTYFQNEAQLEKSRLLSDRFSAERPKGSFSTLEIQRTEQGDSAMYLCASSRDFPTDTQYFGPGTRLTVL.

The chain links TRBV5-3 to TRBJ2-7; 7 nucleotides agree with TRBD1. TRBV5-3 is recorded as an ORF, its role being uncertain. V was clipped by 1 base and J by 3 bases; unmatched bases: 4. CDR3 length: 14 amino acids. CDR3 DNA: TGTGCCAGAAGCTTGACAGACAGGGACTACGAGCAGTACTTC. It translates to CARSLTDRDYEQYF.

This sequence joins TRBV27 and TRBJ1-1; no clear D gene. V gave up 6 bases and J gave up 6 bases, with 14 bases separating them. Per germline, CDR1 MNHEY and CDR2 SMNVEV (reference sequence). This CDR3 comprises 13 residues. As DNA, the CDR3 is TGTGCCAGCAGCCCCCGGGTACCTTCTGAAGCTTTCTTT. Translation gives CASSPRVPSEAFF.

This clone showed up just once. The gene calls are TRBV2 and TRBJ1-5; TRBD1 matches 7 bases. The germline CDR1 and CDR2 sequences are SNHLY and FYNNEI. V was pared by 7 bases and J by 7 bases, with 7 bases of the junction left unmatched. The CDR3 length is 13 residues. The CDR3 here is CASTQGGSQPQHF. In DNA form, the CDR3 reads TGTGCCAGCACCCAGGGGGGTTCACAGCCCCAGCATTTT.

The chain combines TRBV30 with TRBJ2-1, with TRBD2 matching 9 bases. J lost 0 bases, V lost 0 bases, and 15 bases had no gene match. The CDR3 contains 20 residues. In germline, CDR1 is GTSNPN, CDR2 SVGIG (reference sequence). The DNA of the CDR3 is TGTGCCTGGAGTGTACAGGTGGCGGCGGGGGGGCCCTTCTCCTACAATGAGCAGTTCTTC. It encodes CAWSVQVAAGGPFSYNEQFF.

The chain joins TRBV5-1 to TRBJ2-5; possibly TRBD1 for D (5 bases). This CDR3 contains 15 residues. Trimming removed 3 bases at V and 5 bases at J, with 17 bases between. Looked up from germline, CDR1 is SGHRS and CDR2 is YFSETQ. The CDR3 coding sequence is TGCGCCAGCAGCTACCTTCCAGGGTATTCGGAGACCCAGTACTTC. Its protein product is CASSYLPGYSETQYF.

Only a few counts were recorded for this clone. This chain links TRBV27 with TRBJ1-2, with 12 bases matching TRBD1. Germline V gives CDR1 MNHEY, CDR2 SMNVEV (reference sequence). V lost 0 bases and J lost 5; bases outside the gene matches: 10. The CDR3 has 18 amino acids. This CDR3 reads CASSLSQGQGALQYGYTF. CDR3 DNA: TGTGCCAGCAGTTTATCGCAGGGACAGGGGGCGTTACAGTATGGCTACACCTTC.

The chain joins TRBV7-6 to TRBJ2-2; D unresolved. Germline loops: CDR1 SGHVS, CDR2 FNYEAQ. There are 15 residues in the CDR3. V was shortened by 5 bases and J by 7 bases, with 17 bases between the two germline ends. The CDR3 reads CASSLHKGWSGELFF. The CDR3 DNA follows: TGTGCCAGCAGCCTCCATAAAGGATGGAGCGGGGAGCTGTTTTTT.

J is TRBJ2-1 and V is TRBV11-2; 7 bases fit TRBD2. CDR3 length: 15 residues. With V trimmed by 0 bases and J by 4 bases, 3 bases remained unmatched. The germline gives CDR1 SGHAT, CDR2 FQNNGV. CDR3 in DNA: TGTGCCAGCAGCTTAGAAGCGGGGTCATACAATGAGCAGTTCTTC. Protein: CASSLEAGSYNEQFF.

DNA of the CDR3: TGTGCCAGCAGTTACTCCAGGGACACTGAAGCTTTCTTT. Amino acid sequence: CASSYSRDTEAFF. The chain uses TRBV6-5 and TRBJ1-1; D perhaps matches TRBD1 (5 bases). This CDR3 has 13 residues. Looked up from germline, CDR1 is MNHEY and CDR2 is SVGAGI. V shed 0 bases and J shed 3 bases, with 5 bases lying between them.

This clone was detected only a few times. The J gene is TRBJ1-2, the V gene TRBV10-3, with D possibly TRBD1 on 5 matching bases. CDR3 length: 15 residues. Germline-derived CDR1 and CDR2 are ENHRY and SYGVKD. The ends were cut back, 0 bases at V and 5 bases at J, with 13 bases in the middle. The CDR3 spells CAISESLTEFYGYTF. The CDR3 nucleotides are TGTGCCATCAGTGAGTCGCTGACAGAATTTTATGGCTACACCTTC.

The J gene is TRBJ2-2, the V gene TRBV2; weak D call: TRBD1 (6 bases). CDR1 is SNHLY and CDR2 is FYNNEI in the germline V gene. The CDR3 extends over 15 amino acids. Trimming cost V 2 bases and J 1 base, with 8 bases left between them. The chain's CDR3 is CASSEQGLNTGELFF. The CDR3 DNA reads TGTGCCAGCAGTGAACAGGGGCTGAACACCGGGGAGCTGTTTTTT.

The V gene is TRBV5-6, the J gene TRBJ2-5, with a tentative D call TRBD2 (7 bases). V lost 4 bases, J lost 0 bases, and 10 bases lay in between. CDR1 SGHDT and CDR2 YYEEEE come from the germline V gene. CDR3 length equals 14 residues. The CDR3 spells CASSRGAYQETQYF. For the CDR3, the DNA is TGTGCCAGCAGCCGGGGGGCGTACCAAGAGACCCAGTACTTC.

The J gene is TRBJ1-4, the V gene TRBV6-4, with TRBD1 matching 11 bases. The germline V gene encodes CDR1 MRHNA and CDR2 SNTAGT. The CDR3 is made up of 18 amino acids. V gave up 2 bases and J gave up 3 bases; unmatched junction bases: 8. The CDR3, as DNA: TGTGCCAGCAGTGACCCCGGGACAGGGGGATATGCTAATGAAAAACTGTTTTTT. This translates into CASSDPGTGGYANEKLFF.

This sequence joins TRBV5-6 and TRBJ1-5; TRBD1 might be the D (5 bases). The germline V and J ends were trimmed by 0 bases and 7 bases, with 8 bases remaining between them. This CDR3 spans 13 amino acids. The germline V gene encodes CDR1 SGHDT and CDR2 YYEEEE. CDR3 protein: CASSLEGVQPQHF. The DNA of the CDR3 is TGTGCCAGCAGCTTGGAAGGGGTGCAGCCCCAGCATTTT.

This clone was seen a single time. The V and J genes are TRBV25-1 and TRBJ1-1; TRBD1 matches at 10 bases. The CDR3 has 14 residues. Trimming at V came to 8 bases and at J to 11 bases, leaving 14 bases not matched to a gene. CDR1 and CDR2 from the germline V gene are MGHDK and SYGVNS. In DNA, the CDR3 is TGTGCCAGCTATGGGACAGGGGAATCTCCGTTGGCTTTCTTT. It yields the protein CASYGTGESPLAFF.

The CDR3 reads CASSYLGLGHQETQYF. As DNA, the CDR3 is TGTGCCAGCAGTTATCTGGGACTAGGTCACCAAGAGACCCAGTACTTC. V gene TRBV6-6 combines with J gene TRBJ2-5; 8 bases are shared with TRBD2. This CDR3 spans 16 amino acids. Germline assignment: CDR1 MNHNY and CDR2 SVGAGI (reference sequence). V shed 3 bases, J shed 0 bases, and the junction held 6 bases outside the gene matches.

The chain is built from TRBV9 and TRBJ1-1, with 7 positions matching TRBD1. Losses at the gene ends were 0 bases for V and 2 bases for J; bases not matched to a gene: 4. The germline CDR1 and CDR2 sequences are SGDLS and YYNGEE. The CDR3 is made up of 15 amino acids. The CDR3 DNA reads TGTGCCAGCAGCGTAGGTACAGGGGAAAACACTGAAGCTTTCTTT. As protein: CASSVGTGENTEAFF.

V usage is TRBV4-1 and J usage is TRBJ2-7; 7 nucleotides agree with TRBD1. Germline CDR1 is MGHRA and CDR2 is YSYEKL. The CDR3 length is 15 residues. V shed 0 bases, J shed 3 bases, and the junction held 5 bases outside the gene matches. The DNA of the CDR3 is TGCGCCAGCAGCCAAGATTGGCAGGGGGTCTACGAGCAGTACTTC. Its protein product is CASSQDWQGVYEQYF.